What follows are 31 T cell receptor beta chains derived from one specimen sequenced in a study of T cell clonotyping in hematopoietic cell transplantation. Assay used: immunoSEQ multiplex PCR; TCRdb lists only in-frame clones, some missing. This repertoire shows about 36,000 clones, 80% to 90% found once; its top ten account for about 2%. Sequenced sample: peripheral blood mononuclear cells. These receptors all come from a woman aged 35 to 49 in good health. Some clones in this sample may be carry-over from other donors' samples.

This chain uses TRBV7-2 with TRBJ1-5, with D perhaps TRBD1 (5 bases). The CDR3 sequence is 16 residues long. The V and J ends lost 0 bases and 3 bases respectively, with 12 bases between them. Germline CDR1 reads SGHTA; CDR2 reads FQGNSA. CDR3 sequence: CASSLALGRVNQPQHF. The CDR3 DNA reads TGTGCCAGCAGCTTAGCTTTGGGCAGGGTCAATCAGCCCCAGCATTTT.

The genes are TRBV9 and TRBJ2-7; weak D call: TRBD2 (5 bases). The V end lost 1 base, the J end lost 0 bases, and 11 bases lay between the germline ends. This CDR3 region has 15 residues. Germline lookup yields CDR1 SGDLS and CDR2 YYNGEE. The CDR3 DNA reads TGTGCCAGCAGCGTACTGAGCGGCCCCTCCTACGAGCAGTACTTC. Encoded protein: CASSVLSGPSYEQYF.

This rearrangement joins TRBV5-4 to TRBJ2-3; 8 positions agree with TRBD2. This CDR3 has 17 amino acids. The V gene's germline CDR1 is SGHNT and CDR2 YYREEE (reference sequence). The trim removed 1 base at V and 9 bases at J, leaving 16 bases unmatched. The CDR3 bases are TGTGCCAGCAGCTTGCGCTCTAATGTTGGTAGCGGGATGACGCAGTATTTT. Its translation is CASSLRSNVGSGMTQYF.

CDR3 amino acids: CASSGQALGEQYF. The CDR3 DNA sequence: TGTGCCAGCAGTGGACAGGCCTTGGGTGAGCAGTACTTC. The J gene is TRBJ2-7, the V gene TRBV2; tentatively, D is TRBD1 (6 bases). The CDR3 has 13 residues. The germline gives CDR1 SNHLY, CDR2 FYNNEI. Trimming pared 4 bases from V and 7 bases from J, leaving 14 bases between.

The V gene is TRBV6-1, the J gene TRBJ1-2, with TRBD1 matching 9 bases. V was clipped by 8 bases and J by 3 bases; unmatched bases: 4. The CDR3 runs 13 residues. CDR1 is MNHNS, CDR2 SASEGT, per germline. The CDR3 bases are TGTGCCAGCGGACAGGGGTCGGACTATGGCTACACCTTC. It specifies CASGQGSDYGYTF.

The CDR3 is CASSLVPDQETQYF. The CDR3 DNA sequence: TGTGCCAGCAGCTTAGTCCCGGACCAAGAGACCCAGTACTTC. This rearrangement joins TRBV7-2 to TRBJ2-5; D remains unclear. Germline V gives CDR1 SGHTA, CDR2 FQGNSA. This CDR3 has 14 residues. V was clipped by 1 base and J by 0 bases, with 6 bases between them.

The V call is TRBV2, the J call TRBJ1-1; a weak D match, TRBD1 (6 bases). The length of the CDR3 is 14 residues. In germline, CDR1 is SNHLY, CDR2 FYNNEI. V was clipped by 4 bases and J by 3 bases, with 12 bases between them. The CDR3 DNA reads as TGTGCCAGCAGTGGGGCAGGGGAATACACTGAAGCTTTCTTT. Its protein is CASSGAGEYTEAFF.

This chain links TRBV2 with TRBJ1-4, with a tentative D call TRBD1 (5 bases). The CDR3 sequence is 15 residues long. CDR1 is SNHLY and CDR2 is FYNNEI in the germline V gene. Trimming left V 5 bases short and J 7 bases short, with 17 bases between. CDR3 residues: CASSLLGTGGEKLFF. The CDR3 region has the DNA TGTGCCAGCAGTCTCTTGGGGACGGGTGGTGAAAAACTGTTTTTT.

The V call is TRBV7-3, the J call TRBJ2-2, with D hard to call. In germline, CDR1 is SGHTA, CDR2 FQGTGA. This CDR3 comprises 12 residues. Deletions cut 3 bases from V and 7 bases from J, with 6 bases between. The CDR3 sequence is CASSFLGGELFF. CDR3 sequence (DNA): TGTGCCAGCAGCTTTTTGGGCGGGGAGCTGTTTTTT.

This chain connects TRBV7-8 to TRBJ2-1; D may be TRBD1 (5 bases). Germline V CDR1 and CDR2: SGHVS, FQNEAQ. The CDR3 contains 13 residues. The V and J ends lost 0 bases and 13 bases respectively, with 13 bases between them. This CDR3 is CASSLADVRGQFF. As DNA, the CDR3 is TGTGCCAGCAGCTTAGCGGACGTAAGGGGTCAGTTCTTC.

J is TRBJ2-1 and V is TRBV27; D may be TRBD2 (6 bases). The CDR3 has 16 residues. V dropped 6 bases and J dropped 6 bases, with 21 bases sitting between them. Germline V gene sequence: CDR1 MNHEY, CDR2 SMNVEV (reference sequence). Here the CDR3 reads CASRRWVGEDFNEQFF. CDR3 DNA sequence: TGTGCCAGCAGACGGTGGGTGGGGGAGGATTTCAATGAGCAGTTCTTC.

The chain combines TRBV7-2 with TRBJ2-7; tentative D call: TRBD2 (5 bases). The germline V gene encodes CDR1 SGHTA and CDR2 FQGNSA. This CDR3 is built from 14 residues. Trimming cost V 1 base and J 4 bases, with 11 bases left between them. CDR3 sequence (DNA): TGTGCCAGCAGCTTAGGGAAAAGGGAGTACGAGCAGTACTTC. This encodes CASSLGKREYEQYF.

This clone was seen just once. This chain joins TRBV10-1 and TRBJ2-3, with TRBD2 identical over 11 bases. The J segment lost 2 bases and the V segment lost 4 bases, leaving 5 bases of the junction unmatched. The CDR3 is 16 residues long. Germline V gives CDR1 WNHNN, CDR2 SYGVQD (reference sequence). This CDR3 is CASSAGTSGATDTQYF. In DNA, the CDR3 is TGCGCCAGCAGTGCCGGGACTAGCGGCGCCACAGATACGCAGTATTTT.

This chain joins TRBV19 and TRBJ2-7, with unresolved D. There are 14 residues in the CDR3. Germline-derived CDR1 and CDR2 are LNHDA and SQIVND (reference sequence). The V end lost 8 bases, the J end lost 3 bases, and 17 bases lay between the germline ends. CDR3 in amino acids: CASRSRGRHYEQYF. The CDR3 DNA is TGTGCCAGTCGGAGTCGTGGCAGACACTACGAGCAGTACTTC. The full variable domain, in which reference TRBV19 and TRBJ2-7 provide the parts outside the CDR3, is DGGITQSPKYLFRKEGQNVTLSCEQNLNHDAMYWYRQDPGQGLRLIYYSQIVNDFQKGDIAEGYSVSREKKESFPLTVTSAQKNPTAFYLCASRSRGRHYEQYFGPGTRLTVT.

V and J are TRBV14 and TRBJ1-1, with a tentative D call TRBD1 (5 bases). The germline V gene has CDR1 SGHDN and CDR2 FVKESK. CDR3 length equals 14 residues. V lost 4 bases and J lost 1, with 10 bases in between. The CDR3 nucleotides read TGTGCCAGCAGCCCGCGGGGCGCGAACACTGAAGCTTTCTTT. Translation gives CASSPRGANTEAFF.

This clone has a handful of counts. The V and J genes are TRBV9 and TRBJ2-2, with TRBD2 identical over 7 bases. Germline CDR1 SGDLS, CDR2 YYNGEE. The CDR3 has 15 amino acids. V was clipped by 1 base and J by 8 bases; unmatched bases: 8. DNA for the CDR3: TGTGCCAGCAGCGTAATGCCTAGCGGCAGAGGGGAGCTGTTTTTT. Encoded protein: CASSVMPSGRGELFF.

This chain links TRBV6-5 with TRBJ1-1; TRBD1 matches at 8 bases. Unmatched junction bases numbered 13, after V lost 0 bases and J lost 10 bases. The CDR3 extends over 16 amino acids. In germline, CDR1 is MNHEY, CDR2 SVGAGI. The CDR3 DNA is TGTGCCAGCAGTTACTCTCTGGGCGCAGGGGGCATTGCAGCTTTCTTT. This codes for CASSYSLGAGGIAAFF.

The chain links TRBV28 to TRBJ1-1; 9 bases line up with TRBD1. V was pared by 2 bases and J by 6 bases, with 7 bases of the junction left unmatched. Germline CDR1 and CDR2: MDHEN and SYDVKM. The CDR3 has 15 amino acids. The CDR3 DNA follows: TGTGCCAGCAGTTTACGGGGACAGGGTATCGCTGAAGCTTTCTTT. It codes for CASSLRGQGIAEAFF.

V and J are TRBV27 and TRBJ1-4; tentative D call: TRBD1 (5 bases). Trimming pared 5 bases from V and 4 bases from J, leaving 17 bases between. CDR3 length: 16 amino acids. Per germline, CDR1 MNHEY and CDR2 SMNVEV (reference sequence). This chain's CDR3 is CASSQQLGGFNEKLFF. The CDR3 coding sequence is TGTGCCAGCAGTCAACAGCTGGGGGGGTTTAATGAAAAACTGTTTTTT.

The V gene is TRBV2, the J gene TRBJ2-7, with 9 bases that match TRBD2. This CDR3 region has 15 residues. Unmatched junction bases numbered 9, after V lost 7 bases and J lost 2 bases. CDR1 and CDR2 from the germline V gene are SNHLY and FYNNEI. CDR3 sequence (DNA): TGTGCCAGCAACGATGCAAGGACTAGCGCCTACGAGCAGTACTTC. It specifies CASNDARTSAYEQYF.

J is TRBJ2-1 and V is TRBV5-1, with 10 nucleotides matching TRBD2. This CDR3 has 15 residues. The germline CDR1 and CDR2 sequences are SGHRS and YFSETQ. V lost 2 bases, J lost 4 bases, and 3 bases stayed unmatched. This chain's CDR3 is CASSLQAGGYNEQFF. CDR3 DNA sequence: TGCGCCAGCAGCTTACAAGCGGGAGGGTACAATGAGCAGTTCTTC.

This chain connects TRBV9 to TRBJ2-7, with 8 bases that match TRBD1. Per germline, CDR1 SGDLS and CDR2 YYNGEE. The CDR3 covers 16 residues. V dropped 0 bases and J dropped 3; count of bases not matched to a gene: 8. The CDR3 DNA reads TGTGCCAGCAGCGTAGGGGACAGGATAGCTGTCTACGAGCAGTACTTC. It encodes CASSVGDRIAVYEQYF.

This clone has only a few counts. The rearrangement links TRBV19 to TRBJ2-1, with TRBD2 as a possible D gene (6 bases). The CDR3 is 13 amino acids. The V end lost 3 bases, the J end lost 9 bases, and 12 bases lay between the germline ends. The germline CDR1 and CDR2 sequences are LNHDA and SQIVND (reference sequence). CDR3 coding DNA: TGTGCCAGTAGTATTGGGAGGCAGGGTGAGCAGTTCTTC. Protein product: CASSIGRQGEQFF.

V gene TRBV7-6 combines with J gene TRBJ2-1; 11 bases match TRBD2. Germline values: CDR1 SGHVS, CDR2 FNYEAQ. V gave up 5 bases and J gave up 4 bases; unmatched junction bases: 10. The CDR3 spans 17 residues. The CDR3, as DNA: TGTGCCAGCAGCCCTACTTTAGCGGGAGGGAAATACAATGAGCAGTTCTTC. Translating it yields CASSPTLAGGKYNEQFF.

The chain links TRBV2 to TRBJ2-3; TRBD2 matches 7 bases. The germline CDR1 and CDR2 sequences are SNHLY and FYNNEI. V lost 7 bases to trimming and J lost 2 bases; unmatched junction nucleotides: 6. CDR3 size: 14 residues. The CDR3 DNA follows: TGTGCCAGCAAGGCGGGAGCGATCACAGATACGCAGTATTTT. It specifies CASKAGAITDTQYF.

The V call is TRBV5-4, the J call TRBJ1-2; 7 bases match TRBD1. The CDR3 covers 13 residues. Germline V gives CDR1 SGHNT, CDR2 YYREEE (reference sequence). The ends lost 9 bases at V and 0 bases at J; junction bases unmatched: 5. Here the CDR3 DNA reads TGTGCCACCAGGACAGGATCTAACTATGGCTACACCTTC. Protein: CATRTGSNYGYTF. The whole variable domain, remainder taken from reference TRBV5-4 and TRBJ1-2, is ETGVTQSPTHLIKTRGQQVTLRCSSQSGHNTVSWYQQALGQGPQFIFQYYREEENGRGNFPPRFSGLQFPNYSSELNVNALELDDSALYLCATRTGSNYGYTFGSGTRLTVV.

The rearrangement joins TRBV30 to TRBJ1-2; D gene ambiguous. The germline V gene has CDR1 GTSNPN and CDR2 SVGIG (reference sequence). The CDR3 sequence is 11 residues long. The V and J ends lost 5 bases and 3 bases respectively, with 7 bases between them. The CDR3 DNA sequence: TGTGCCTGGGAACGTGACTATGGCTACACCTTC. Translating it yields CAWERDYGYTF.

J is TRBJ1-3 and V is TRBV11-2; unclear D gene. The CDR3 totals 15 residues. Germline CDR1 and CDR2: SGHAT and FQNNGV. V was trimmed by 5 bases and J by 1 base, leaving 12 bases between them. Here the CDR3 reads CASSRERISGNTIYF. The CDR3 DNA follows: TGTGCCAGCAGCCGCGAACGGATATCTGGAAACACCATATATTTT.

The J gene is TRBJ2-5, the V gene TRBV30; 10 bases line up with TRBD2. Trimming removed 3 bases from V and 5 bases from J; junction bases left unmatched: 9. Looked up from germline, CDR1 is GTSNPN and CDR2 is SVGIG (reference sequence). The CDR3 is made up of 15 amino acids. CDR3 nucleotide sequence: TGTGCCTGGAGGCGAGCGGGAGGGATCATGGAGACCCAGTACTTC. As protein: CAWRRAGGIMETQYF.

V and J are TRBV6-1 and TRBJ2-2; unclear D gene. The length of the CDR3 is 14 residues. The germline V gene has CDR1 MNHNS and CDR2 SASEGT. Trimming took 8 bases from V and 2 from J, leaving 12 bases between them. CDR3 in DNA: TGTGCCAGCTCCCTTGACGGCAACACCGGGGAGCTGTTTTTT. As protein: CASSLDGNTGELFF.

The rearrangement joins TRBV6-5 to TRBJ1-5, with TRBD1 matching 10 bases. This CDR3 is 15 amino acids long. Germline CDR1 and CDR2: MNHEY and SVGAGI. Trimming removed 6 bases from V and 5 bases from J; junction bases left unmatched: 7. The CDR3 region has the DNA TGTGCCAGCAGAACCGACAGGGGGCAGGATCAGCCCCAGCATTTT. Protein product: CASRTDRGQDQPQHF.